This TCR beta chain is from a study of blood T cells in healthy people across ages. This clonotype was detected a few times. Each donor supplied ten milliliters of peripheral blood. It was with a sample-barcoded 5' primer and a J-beta primer mix that a second PCR of about 6 to 11 cycles was run. Each cDNA molecule was tagged by a template-switch adaptor that had 12 random nucleotides. MiXCR, applied by TCRdb to the 5' RACE reads, yields one record per CDR3 protein. The sample has hundreds of thousands of distinct CDR3 sequences, 40% to 50% seen once. Deletions cut 3 bases from V and 2 bases from J, with 12 bases between. The CDR3 runs 15 residues. Germline CDR1 MGHRA, CDR2 YSYEKL.

The V and J genes are TRBV4-1 and TRBJ2-3; possible D gene TRBD2, 6 bases. The receptor was isolated from a man in his fifties or sixties in good health. Input material: blood. In DNA, the CDR3 is TGCGCCAGCAGCCATCCGGGACTCACCACAGATACGCAGTATTTT. It yields the protein CASSHPGLTTDTQYF.